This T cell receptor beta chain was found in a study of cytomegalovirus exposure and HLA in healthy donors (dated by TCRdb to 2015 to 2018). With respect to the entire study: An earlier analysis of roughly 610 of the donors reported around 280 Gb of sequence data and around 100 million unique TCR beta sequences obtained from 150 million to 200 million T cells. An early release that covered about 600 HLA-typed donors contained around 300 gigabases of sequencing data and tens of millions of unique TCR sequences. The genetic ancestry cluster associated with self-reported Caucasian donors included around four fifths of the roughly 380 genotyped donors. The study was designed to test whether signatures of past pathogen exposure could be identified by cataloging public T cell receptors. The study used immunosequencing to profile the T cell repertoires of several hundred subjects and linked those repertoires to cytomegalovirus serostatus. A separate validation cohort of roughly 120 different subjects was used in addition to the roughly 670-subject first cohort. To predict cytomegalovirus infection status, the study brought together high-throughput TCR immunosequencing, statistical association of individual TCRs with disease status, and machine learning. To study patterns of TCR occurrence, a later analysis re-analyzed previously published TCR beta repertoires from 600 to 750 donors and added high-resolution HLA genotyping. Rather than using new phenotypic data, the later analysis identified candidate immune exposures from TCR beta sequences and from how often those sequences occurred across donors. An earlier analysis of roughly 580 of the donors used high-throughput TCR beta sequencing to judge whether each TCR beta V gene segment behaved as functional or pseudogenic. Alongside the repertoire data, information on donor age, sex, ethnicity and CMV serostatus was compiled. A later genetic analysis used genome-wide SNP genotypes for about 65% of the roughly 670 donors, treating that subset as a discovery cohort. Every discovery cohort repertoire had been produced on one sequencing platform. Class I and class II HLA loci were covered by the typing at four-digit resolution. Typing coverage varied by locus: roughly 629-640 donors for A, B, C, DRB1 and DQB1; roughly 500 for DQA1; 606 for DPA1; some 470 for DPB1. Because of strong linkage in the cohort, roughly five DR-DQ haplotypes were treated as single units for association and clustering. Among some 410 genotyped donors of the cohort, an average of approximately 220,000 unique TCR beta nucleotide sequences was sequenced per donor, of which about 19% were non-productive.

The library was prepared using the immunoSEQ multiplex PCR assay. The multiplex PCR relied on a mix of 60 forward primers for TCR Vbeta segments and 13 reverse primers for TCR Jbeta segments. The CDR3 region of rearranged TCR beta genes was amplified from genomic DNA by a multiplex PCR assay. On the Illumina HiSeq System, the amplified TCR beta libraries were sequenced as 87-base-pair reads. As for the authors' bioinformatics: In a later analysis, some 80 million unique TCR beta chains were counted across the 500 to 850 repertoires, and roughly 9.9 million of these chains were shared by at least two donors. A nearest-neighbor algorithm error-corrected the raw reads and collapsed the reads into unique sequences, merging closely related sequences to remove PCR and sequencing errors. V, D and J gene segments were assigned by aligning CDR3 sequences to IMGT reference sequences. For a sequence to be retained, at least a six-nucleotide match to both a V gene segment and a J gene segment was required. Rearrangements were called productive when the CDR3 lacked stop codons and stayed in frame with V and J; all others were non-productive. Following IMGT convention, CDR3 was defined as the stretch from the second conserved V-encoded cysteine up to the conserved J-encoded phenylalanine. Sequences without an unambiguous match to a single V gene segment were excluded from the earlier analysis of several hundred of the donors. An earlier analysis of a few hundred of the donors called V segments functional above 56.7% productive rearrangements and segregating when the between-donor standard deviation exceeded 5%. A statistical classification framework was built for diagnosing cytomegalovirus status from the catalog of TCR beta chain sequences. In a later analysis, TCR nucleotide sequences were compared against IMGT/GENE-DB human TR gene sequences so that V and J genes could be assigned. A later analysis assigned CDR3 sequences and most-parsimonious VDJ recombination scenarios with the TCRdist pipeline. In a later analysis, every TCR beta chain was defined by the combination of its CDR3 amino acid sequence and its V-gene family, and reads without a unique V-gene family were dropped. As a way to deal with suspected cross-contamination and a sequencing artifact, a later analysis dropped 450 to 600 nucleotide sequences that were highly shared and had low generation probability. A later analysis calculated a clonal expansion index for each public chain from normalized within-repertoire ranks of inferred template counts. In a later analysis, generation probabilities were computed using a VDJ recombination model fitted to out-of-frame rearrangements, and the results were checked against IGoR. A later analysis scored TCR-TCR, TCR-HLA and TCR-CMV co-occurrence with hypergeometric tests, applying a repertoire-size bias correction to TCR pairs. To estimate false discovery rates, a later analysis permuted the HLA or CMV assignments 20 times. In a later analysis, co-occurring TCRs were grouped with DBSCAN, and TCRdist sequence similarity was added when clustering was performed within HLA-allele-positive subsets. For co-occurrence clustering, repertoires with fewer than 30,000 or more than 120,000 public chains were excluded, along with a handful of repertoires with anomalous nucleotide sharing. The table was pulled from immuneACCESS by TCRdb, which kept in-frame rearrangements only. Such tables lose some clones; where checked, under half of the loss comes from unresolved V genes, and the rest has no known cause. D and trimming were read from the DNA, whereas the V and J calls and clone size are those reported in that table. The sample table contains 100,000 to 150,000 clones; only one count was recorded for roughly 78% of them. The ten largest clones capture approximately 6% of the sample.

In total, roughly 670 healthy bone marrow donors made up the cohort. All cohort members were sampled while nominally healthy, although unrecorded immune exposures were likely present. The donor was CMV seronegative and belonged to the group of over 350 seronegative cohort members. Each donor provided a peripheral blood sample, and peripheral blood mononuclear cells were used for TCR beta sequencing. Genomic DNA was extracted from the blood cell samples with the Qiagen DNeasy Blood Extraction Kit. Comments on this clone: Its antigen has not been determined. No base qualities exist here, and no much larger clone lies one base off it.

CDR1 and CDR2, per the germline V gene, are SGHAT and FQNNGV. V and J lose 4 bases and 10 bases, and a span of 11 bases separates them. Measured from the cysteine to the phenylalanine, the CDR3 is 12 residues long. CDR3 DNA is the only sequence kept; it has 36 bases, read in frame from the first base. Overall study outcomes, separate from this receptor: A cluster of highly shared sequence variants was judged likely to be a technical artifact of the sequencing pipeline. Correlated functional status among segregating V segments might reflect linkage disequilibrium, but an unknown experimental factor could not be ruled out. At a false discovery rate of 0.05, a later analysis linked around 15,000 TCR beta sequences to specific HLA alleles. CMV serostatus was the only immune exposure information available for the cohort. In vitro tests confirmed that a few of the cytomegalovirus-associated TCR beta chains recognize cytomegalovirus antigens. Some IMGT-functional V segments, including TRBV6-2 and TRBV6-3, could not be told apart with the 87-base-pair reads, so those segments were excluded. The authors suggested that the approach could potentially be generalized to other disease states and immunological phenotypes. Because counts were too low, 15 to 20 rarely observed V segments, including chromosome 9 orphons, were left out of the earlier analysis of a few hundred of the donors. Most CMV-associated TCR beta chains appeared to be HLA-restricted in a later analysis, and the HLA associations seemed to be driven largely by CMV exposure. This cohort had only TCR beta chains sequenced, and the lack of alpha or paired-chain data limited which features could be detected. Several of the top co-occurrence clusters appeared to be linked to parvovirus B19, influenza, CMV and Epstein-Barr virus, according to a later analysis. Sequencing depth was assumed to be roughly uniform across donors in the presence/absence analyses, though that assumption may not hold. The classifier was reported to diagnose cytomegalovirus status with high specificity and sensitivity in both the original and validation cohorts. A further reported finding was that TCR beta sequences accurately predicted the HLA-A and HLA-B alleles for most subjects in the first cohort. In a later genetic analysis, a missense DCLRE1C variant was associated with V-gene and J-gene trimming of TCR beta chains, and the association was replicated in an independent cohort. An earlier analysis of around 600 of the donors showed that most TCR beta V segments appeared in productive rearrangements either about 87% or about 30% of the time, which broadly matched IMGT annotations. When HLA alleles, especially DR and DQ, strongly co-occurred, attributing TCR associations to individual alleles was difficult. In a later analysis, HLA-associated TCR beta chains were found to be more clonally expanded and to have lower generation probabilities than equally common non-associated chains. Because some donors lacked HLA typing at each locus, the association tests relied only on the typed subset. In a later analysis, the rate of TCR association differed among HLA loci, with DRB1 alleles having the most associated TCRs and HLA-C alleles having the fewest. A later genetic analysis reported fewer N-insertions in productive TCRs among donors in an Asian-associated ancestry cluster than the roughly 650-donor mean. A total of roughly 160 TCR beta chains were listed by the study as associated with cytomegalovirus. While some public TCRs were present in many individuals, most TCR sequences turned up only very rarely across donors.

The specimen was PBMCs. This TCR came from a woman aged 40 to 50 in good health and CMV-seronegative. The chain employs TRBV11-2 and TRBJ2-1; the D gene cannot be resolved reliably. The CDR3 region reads CASSSPTREQFF. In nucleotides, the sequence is TGTGCCAGCAGCTCCCCGACGAGGGAGCAGTTCTTC.